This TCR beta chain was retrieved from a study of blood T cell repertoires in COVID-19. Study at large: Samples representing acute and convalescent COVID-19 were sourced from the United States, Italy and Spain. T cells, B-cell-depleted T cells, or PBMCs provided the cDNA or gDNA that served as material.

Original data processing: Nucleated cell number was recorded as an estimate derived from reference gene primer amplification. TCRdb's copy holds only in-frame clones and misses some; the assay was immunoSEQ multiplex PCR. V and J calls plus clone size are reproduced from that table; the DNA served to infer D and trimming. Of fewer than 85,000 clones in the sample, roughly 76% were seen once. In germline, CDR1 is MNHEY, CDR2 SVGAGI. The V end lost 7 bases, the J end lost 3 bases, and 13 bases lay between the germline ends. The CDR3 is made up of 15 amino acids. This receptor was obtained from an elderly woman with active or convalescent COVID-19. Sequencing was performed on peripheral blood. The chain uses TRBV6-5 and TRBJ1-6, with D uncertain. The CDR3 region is CASTQGGGYNSPLHF. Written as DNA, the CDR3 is TGTGCCAGCACCCAAGGAGGTGGCTATAATTCACCCCTCCACTTT.